This T cell receptor (beta chain) was identified in a study of blood T cell repertoires in COVID-19. Background on the study: COVID-19 samples, acute and convalescent, were from the United States, Italy and Spain.

Trimming removed 5 bases from V and 6 bases from J; junction bases left unmatched: 12. CDR1 and CDR2 (germline): MNHEY, SMNVEV (reference sequence). This CDR3 spans 15 amino acids. The data were produced by immunoSEQ multiplex PCR, yet TCRdb's version contains in-frame clones alone and is incomplete. The repertoire holds 190,000 or so clones, approximately 94% seen once, with about 0.8% in the top ten. Sequencing was done on a sample of peripheral blood. This chain joins TRBV27 and TRBJ1-2; 7 nucleotides agree with TRBD1. This clonotype originated in a man aged 25-45 years with COVID-19, enrolled during active disease. CDR3 amino acids: CASSPLQGRWDGYTF. Here the CDR3 DNA reads TGTGCCAGCAGTCCCTTACAGGGGAGGTGGGATGGCTACACCTTC.